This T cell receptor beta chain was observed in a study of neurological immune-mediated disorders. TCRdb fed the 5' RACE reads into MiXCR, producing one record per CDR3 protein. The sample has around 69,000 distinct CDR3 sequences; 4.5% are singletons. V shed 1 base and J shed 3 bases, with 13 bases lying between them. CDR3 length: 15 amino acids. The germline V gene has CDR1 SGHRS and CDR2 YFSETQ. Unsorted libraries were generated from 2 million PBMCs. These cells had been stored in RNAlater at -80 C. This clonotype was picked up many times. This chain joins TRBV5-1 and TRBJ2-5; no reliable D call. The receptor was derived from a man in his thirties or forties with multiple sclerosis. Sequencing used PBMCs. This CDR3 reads CASSLNSRKEETQYF. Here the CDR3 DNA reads TGCGCCAGCAGCTTGAATAGCAGAAAAGAAGAGACCCAGTACTTC.